The 10 T cell receptor beta chains below come from one sample, sequenced in a study of shared clonotypes between healthy human individuals. The protocol was immunoSEQ multiplex PCR, while the TCRdb copy is restricted to in-frame clones and leaves out a portion. The sample includes roughly 1,000,000 clones, 75% to 80% of them seen just once. Sequences were obtained from memory CD4+ T cells from PBMCs. The subset denotes: CD45RA-negative fraction. All receptors derive from a man between 18 and 35 years old in good health. Some clones in this sample may be carry-over from other donors' samples.

The chain combines TRBV14 with TRBJ2-1; 11 bases fit TRBD2. The CDR3 contains 15 residues. Germline V gene lookup returns CDR1 SGHDN and CDR2 FVKESK. V gave up 0 bases and J gave up 12 bases; unmatched junction bases: 7. This chain's CDR3 is CASSQETLAGGLQFF. The CDR3 DNA reads TGTGCCAGCAGCCAAGAAACTCTAGCGGGAGGATTGCAGTTCTTC. Full variable domain (outside the CDR3, taken from reference TRBV14 and TRBJ2-1): EAGVTQFPSHSVIEKGQTVTLRCDPISGHDNLYWYRRVMGKEIKFLLHFVKESKQDESGMPNNRFLAERTGGTYSTLKVQPAELEDSGVYFCASSQETLAGGLQFFGPGTRLTVL.

This clone came up a few times. The rearrangement links TRBV5-5 to TRBJ1-1; D possibly corresponds to TRBD1 (5 bases). CDR3 length: 14 residues. In germline, CDR1 is SGHKS, CDR2 YYEKEE (reference sequence). Trimming cost V 1 base and J 1 base, with 8 bases left between them. The CDR3 nucleotides are TGTGCCAGCAGCTTGTTCGACAGGAACACTGAAGCTTTCTTT. As protein: CASSLFDRNTEAFF.

The rearrangement joins TRBV11-2 to TRBJ2-1; D possibly corresponds to TRBD1 (6 bases). Trimming stripped 5 bases from V and 4 bases from J, with 9 bases between. Germline CDR1 is SGHAT and CDR2 is FQNNGV. The CDR3 is made up of 13 amino acids. CDR3: CASSHGQYNEQFF. The DNA of the CDR3 is TGTGCCAGCAGCCACGGACAGTACAATGAGCAGTTCTTC.

The CDR3 bases are TGTGCCAGCAGCTTAATAACGAGTGAGGGAACGCAGTATTTT. It codes for CASSLITSEGTQYF. V is TRBV7-9 and J is TRBJ2-3; perhaps TRBD2 as D (5 bases). This CDR3 comprises 14 residues. V was shortened by 2 bases and J by 9 bases, with 15 bases between the two germline ends. Germline V CDR1 and CDR2: SEHNR, FQNEAQ (reference sequence).

The V call is TRBV27, the J call TRBJ2-2; TRBD1 aligns across 7 bases. The CDR3 contains 15 residues. Germline V lookup: CDR1 MNHEY, CDR2 SMNVEV (reference sequence). Losses at the gene ends were 6 bases for V and 0 bases for J; bases not matched to a gene: 4. The CDR3 spells CASRTGVSNTGELFF. CDR3 coding DNA: TGTGCCAGCAGAACAGGGGTCTCGAACACCGGGGAGCTGTTTTTT.

In nucleotides, the CDR3 is TGTGCCAGCAGCCCACGACAGGGGAGTAGCGCAGATACGCAGTATTTT. Protein sequence: CASSPRQGSSADTQYF. J is TRBJ2-3 and V is TRBV7-3, with TRBD1 matching over 8 bases. The CDR3 covers 16 residues. With 5 bases clipped from V and 4 bases from J, the junction kept 11 bases outside the gene matches. CDR1 is SGHTA and CDR2 is FQGTGA in the germline V gene.

This chain links TRBV30 with TRBJ2-7; TRBD2 aligns across 10 bases. Germline lookup yields CDR1 GTSNPN and CDR2 SVGIG (reference sequence). V lost 5 bases to trimming and J lost 2 bases; unmatched junction nucleotides: 12. CDR3 size: 16 residues. Written as DNA, the CDR3 is TGTGCCTGGTTAAGGGTAGCGGGAGGACCCCCCTACGAGCAGTACTTC. Translating gives CAWLRVAGGPPYEQYF.

In this sample, this clone turned up many times. CDR3 region: CSAKTPNEQYF. The CDR3 nucleotides are TGCAGTGCCAAAACACCGAACGAGCAGTACTTC. This sequence joins TRBV20-1 and TRBJ2-7; no reliable D call. The V gene lost 6 bases and the J gene lost 5 bases, with 11 bases spanning the gap. CDR1 and CDR2 (germline): DFQATT, SNEGSKA (reference sequence). The CDR3 is 11 residues long.

The J gene is TRBJ2-5, the V gene TRBV2; 12 bases match TRBD2. V shed 5 bases, J shed 5 bases, and the junction held 18 bases outside the gene matches. The CDR3 length is 19 residues. From germline, CDR1 is SNHLY and CDR2 FYNNEI. This CDR3 is CASSFLGWTSGTQSETQYF. Written as DNA, the CDR3 is TGTGCCAGCAGTTTTTTAGGTTGGACTAGCGGGACCCAATCGGAGACCCAGTACTTC.

The chain employs TRBV28 and TRBJ2-4; 10 positions agree with TRBD1. V shed 3 bases, J shed 6 bases, and the junction held 5 bases outside the gene matches. Germline V gene data show CDR1 as MDHEN and CDR2 as SYDVKM. CDR3 length: 15 amino acids. The DNA of the CDR3 is TGTGCCAGCAGTTTCTTCCGGGACAGGGGAAACATTCAGTACTTC. Translated, it gives CASSFFRDRGNIQYF.